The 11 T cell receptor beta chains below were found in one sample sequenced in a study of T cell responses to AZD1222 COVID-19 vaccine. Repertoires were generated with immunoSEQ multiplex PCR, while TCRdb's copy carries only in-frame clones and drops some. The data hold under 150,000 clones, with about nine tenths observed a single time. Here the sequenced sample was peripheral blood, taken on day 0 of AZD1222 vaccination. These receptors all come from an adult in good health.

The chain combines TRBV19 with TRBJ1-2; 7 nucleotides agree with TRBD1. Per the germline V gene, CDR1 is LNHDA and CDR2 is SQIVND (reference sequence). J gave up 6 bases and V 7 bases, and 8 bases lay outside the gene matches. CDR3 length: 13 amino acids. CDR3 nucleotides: TGTGCCAGTAACAACAGGGGCAGGGATGGCTACACCTTC. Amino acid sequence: CASNNRGRDGYTF.

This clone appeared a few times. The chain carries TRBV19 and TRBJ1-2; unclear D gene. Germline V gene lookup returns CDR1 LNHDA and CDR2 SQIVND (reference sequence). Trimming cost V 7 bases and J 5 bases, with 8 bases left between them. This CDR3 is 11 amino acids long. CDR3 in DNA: TGTGCCAGTACCGACTCTTATGGCTACACCTTC. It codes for CASTDSYGYTF.

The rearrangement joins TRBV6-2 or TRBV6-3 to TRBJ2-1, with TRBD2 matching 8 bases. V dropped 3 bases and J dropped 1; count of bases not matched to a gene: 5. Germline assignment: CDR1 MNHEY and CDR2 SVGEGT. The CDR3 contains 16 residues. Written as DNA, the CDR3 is TGTGCCAGCAGTTATTGGCGGGGGGTTTCCTACAATGAGCAGTTCTTC. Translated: CASSYWRGVSYNEQFF.

Written as DNA, the CDR3 is TGTGCCAGCAGCTTACAGCCCCTCCAGAACAATGAAAAACTGTTTTTT. Protein: CASSLQPLQNNEKLFF. This chain connects TRBV11-2 to TRBJ1-4; D remains ambiguous. V lost 2 bases to trimming and J lost 5 bases, with 15 bases between them. The CDR3 is 16 amino acids. Germline values: CDR1 SGHAT, CDR2 FQNNGV.

CDR3 in DNA: TGTGCCAGCAGCGCAGTCGCTCAGGGACGCGGCTACACCTTC. It codes for CASSAVAQGRGYTF. The chain recombines TRBV9 with TRBJ1-2, with a tentative D call TRBD1 (5 bases). CDR1 SGDLS and CDR2 YYNGEE come from the germline V gene. The length of the CDR3 is 14 residues. The V end was cut by 3 bases, the J end by 8 bases, with 17 bases between.

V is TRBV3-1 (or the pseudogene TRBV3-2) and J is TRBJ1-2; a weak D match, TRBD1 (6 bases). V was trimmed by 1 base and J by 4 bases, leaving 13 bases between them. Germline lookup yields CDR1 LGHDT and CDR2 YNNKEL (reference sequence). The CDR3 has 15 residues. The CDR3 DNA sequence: TGTGCCAGCAGCCAAGCCTATCAGGGGACCTATGGCTACACCTTC. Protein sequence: CASSQAYQGTYGYTF.

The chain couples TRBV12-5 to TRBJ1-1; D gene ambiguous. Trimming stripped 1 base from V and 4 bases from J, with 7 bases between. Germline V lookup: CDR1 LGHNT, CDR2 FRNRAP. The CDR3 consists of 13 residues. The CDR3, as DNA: TGTGCTAGTGGTTTGGGTGTGGGCACTGAAGCTTTCTTT. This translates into CASGLGVGTEAFF.

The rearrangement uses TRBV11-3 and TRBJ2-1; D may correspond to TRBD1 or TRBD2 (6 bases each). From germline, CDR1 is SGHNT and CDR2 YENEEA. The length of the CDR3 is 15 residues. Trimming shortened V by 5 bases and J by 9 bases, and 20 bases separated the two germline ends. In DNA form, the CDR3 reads TGTGCCAGCAGCCTCACAAACCTAAGGGGGGTTGAGCAGTTCTTC. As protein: CASSLTNLRGVEQFF.

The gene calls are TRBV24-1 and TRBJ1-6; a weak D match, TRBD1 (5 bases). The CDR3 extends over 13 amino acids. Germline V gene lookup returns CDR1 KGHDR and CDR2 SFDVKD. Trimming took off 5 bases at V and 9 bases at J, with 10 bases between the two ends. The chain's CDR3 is CATSAGSSSPLHF. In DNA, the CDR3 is TGTGCCACCAGTGCAGGGTCCAGTTCACCCCTCCACTTT.

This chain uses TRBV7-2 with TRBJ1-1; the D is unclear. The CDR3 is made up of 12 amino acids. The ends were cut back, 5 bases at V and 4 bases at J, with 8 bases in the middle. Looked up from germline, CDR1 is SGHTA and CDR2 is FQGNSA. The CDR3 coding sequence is TGTGCCAGCAGCCATCTGGGCACTGAAGCTTTCTTT. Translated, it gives CASSHLGTEAFF. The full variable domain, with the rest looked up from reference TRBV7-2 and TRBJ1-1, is GAGVSQSPSNKVTEKGKDVELRCDPISGHTALYWYRQSLGQGLEFLIYFQGNSAPDKSGLPSDRFSAERTGGSVSTLTIQRTQQEDSAVYLCASSHLGTEAFFGQGTRLTVV.

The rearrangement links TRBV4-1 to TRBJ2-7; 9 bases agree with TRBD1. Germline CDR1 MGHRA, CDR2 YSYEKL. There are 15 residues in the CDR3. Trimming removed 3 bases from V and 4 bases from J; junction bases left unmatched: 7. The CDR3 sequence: CASSQPGTGNYEQYF. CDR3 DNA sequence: TGCGCCAGCAGCCAGCCCGGGACAGGGAATTACGAGCAGTACTTC.